This is a list of T cell receptor beta chains from one sample in a study of cytomegalovirus exposure and HLA in healthy donors. Generated by immunoSEQ multiplex PCR, the TCRdb table keeps only in-frame clones and is missing some. The sample has some 190,000 clones, 65% to 85% seen once; the top ten hold about 1.3%. Input material: PBMCs. All receptors derive from a girl aged 5-17 years in good health and CMV-seropositive. Each CDR3 is given with its conserved first and last residue. A D gene is named only where the DNA matches it firmly. Clone size is stated in some rows and not others, as once, few, many or a class when expanded.

j_gene: TRBJ2-2
d_gene: -
abundance: -
v_gene: TRBV5-4
CDR3nt: TGTGCCAGCAGCTTGCCAGGGGACCTAAACACCGGGGAGCTGTTTTTT
CDR3aa: CASSLPGDLNTGELFF

j_gene: TRBJ2-1
d_gene: -
abundance: -
v_gene: TRBV29-1
CDR3nt: TGCAGCGTTGGTTGGGGGCCCTACAATGAGCAGTTCTTC
CDR3aa: CSVGWGPYNEQFF

j_gene: TRBJ2-2
d_gene: -
abundance: -
v_gene: TRBV11-1
CDR3nt: TGTGCCAGCAGCCCGGAGCGGGCTAGTGATTTTCCCGGGGAGCTGTTTTTT
CDR3aa: CASSPERASDFPGELFF

j_gene: TRBJ1-3
d_gene: -
abundance: once
v_gene: TRBV6-1
CDR3nt: TGTGCCAGCAGTGAAGGACAGGCGAGCTCTGGAAACACCATATATTTT
CDR3aa: CASSEGQASSGNTIYF

j_gene: TRBJ2-7
d_gene: -
abundance: once
v_gene: TRBV10-3
CDR3nt: TGTGCCATCAGTGAGCCCCTGACTACCCCCTACGAGCAGTACTTC
CDR3aa: CAISEPLTTPYEQYF

j_gene: TRBJ2-7
d_gene: TRBD1
abundance: once
v_gene: TRBV2
CDR3nt: TGTGCCAGCGGGGAGGACAGGGGGCCCTACGAGCAGTACTTC
CDR3aa: CASGEDRGPYEQYF

j_gene: TRBJ2-7
d_gene: TRBD2
abundance: -
v_gene: TRBV6-5
CDR3nt: TGTGCCAGCAGTATCCGGGACTACCACTCCTACGAGCAGTACTTC
CDR3aa: CASSIRDYHSYEQYF

j_gene: TRBJ2-2
d_gene: TRBD2
abundance: once
v_gene: TRBV5-6
CDR3nt: TGTGCCAGCAGCTTGGCGGTAGCGGGAAACACCGGGGAGCTGTTTTTT
CDR3aa: CASSLAVAGNTGELFF

j_gene: TRBJ2-1
d_gene: -
abundance: -
v_gene: TRBV9
CDR3nt: TGTGCCAGCAGCCGCTGGTCTCGGGAGCAGTTCTTC
CDR3aa: CASSRWSREQFF

j_gene: TRBJ2-1
d_gene: TRBD1
abundance: -
v_gene: TRBV30
CDR3nt: TGTGCCTGGAGTTACAGGGGGGAGCAGTTCTTC
CDR3aa: CAWSYRGEQFF

j_gene: TRBJ2-1
d_gene: -
abundance: -
v_gene: TRBV19
CDR3nt: TGTGCCAGTAGTATCCAACTCGCTACGAATGAGCAGTTCTTC
CDR3aa: CASSIQLATNEQFF

j_gene: TRBJ2-1
d_gene: -
abundance: -
v_gene: TRBV27
CDR3nt: TGTGCCAGCAGTTTACTCGGTCACCAGTTCTTC
CDR3aa: CASSLLGHQFF

j_gene: TRBJ1-2
d_gene: TRBD1
abundance: -
v_gene: TRBV12-5
CDR3nt: TGTGCTAGTGGTTTCGACGGACAGGACCAATCTCAAAACTATGGCTACACCTTC
CDR3aa: CASGFDGQDQSQNYGYTF

j_gene: TRBJ1-1
d_gene: -
abundance: once
v_gene: TRBV5-1
CDR3nt: TGCGCCAGCAGCTTGGTAGAAGGGGCAGGGAACACTGAAGCTTTCTTT
CDR3aa: CASSLVEGAGNTEAFF

j_gene: TRBJ2-3
d_gene: TRBD2
abundance: -
v_gene: TRBV5-1
CDR3nt: TGCGCCAGCAGCTTGGGGACTAGCGGGAGACCAGATACGCAGTATTTT
CDR3aa: CASSLGTSGRPDTQYF

j_gene: TRBJ1-3
d_gene: -
abundance: -
v_gene: TRBV19
CDR3nt: TGTGCCAGTAGTCGGGAGGTATTTGGAAACACCATATATTTT
CDR3aa: CASSREVFGNTIYF

j_gene: TRBJ2-7
d_gene: TRBD1
abundance: -
v_gene: TRBV18
CDR3nt: TGTGCCAGCTCTCCAGCAGGGGGCGCTGGCTACGAGCAGTACTTC
CDR3aa: CASSPAGGAGYEQYF

j_gene: TRBJ1-5
d_gene: TRBD1
abundance: -
v_gene: TRBV6-8
CDR3nt: TGTGCCAGCAGCCCAAAGACAGGGGCCAGGAGGTATAGCAATCAGCCCCAGCATTTT
CDR3aa: CASSPKTGARRYSNQPQHF

j_gene: TRBJ2-7
d_gene: TRBD2
abundance: -
v_gene: TRBV5-4
CDR3nt: TGTGCCAGCAGCTCCCTAGCGGGAGGGCCCGGCGAGCAGTACTTC
CDR3aa: CASSSLAGGPGEQYF

j_gene: TRBJ1-2
d_gene: TRBD1
abundance: -
v_gene: TRBV7-6
CDR3nt: TGTGCCAGCAGCTTAGCCCAGGGGGCTCATGGCTACACCTTC
CDR3aa: CASSLAQGAHGYTF

j_gene: TRBJ2-7
d_gene: TRBD2
abundance: -
v_gene: TRBV9
CDR3nt: TGTGCCAGCAGCGTAGAAAGCGGGAGAATTGGCGAGCAGTACTTC
CDR3aa: CASSVESGRIGEQYF

j_gene: TRBJ2-1
d_gene: -
abundance: -
v_gene: TRBV25-1
CDR3nt: TGTGCCAGCAGTGGCATTAGCACAAATGAGCAGTTCTTC
CDR3aa: CASSGISTNEQFF

j_gene: TRBJ2-7
d_gene: TRBD2
abundance: once
v_gene: TRBV7-6
CDR3nt: TGTGCCAGCAGCCGTAGCGGGAGCTACGAGCAGTACTTC
CDR3aa: CASSRSGSYEQYF

j_gene: TRBJ2-5
d_gene: -
abundance: -
v_gene: TRBV6-5
CDR3nt: TGTGCCAGCAGTTACTCGAAACGGGAGACCCAGTACTTC
CDR3aa: CASSYSKRETQYF

j_gene: TRBJ1-1
d_gene: -
abundance: -
v_gene: TRBV7-9
CDR3nt: TGTGCCTCCCACGCAGGCCCGAACACTGAAGCTTTCTTT
CDR3aa: CASHAGPNTEAFF

j_gene: TRBJ1-5
d_gene: TRBD1
abundance: -
v_gene: TRBV5-8
CDR3nt: TGTGCCAGCAGCTTCGGACAGGTATTTGTAAATCAGCCCCAGCATTTT
CDR3aa: CASSFGQVFVNQPQHF

j_gene: TRBJ2-2
d_gene: -
abundance: -
v_gene: TRBV21-1
CDR3nt: TGTGCCAGCAGCATCCTTACAGGGGGCGAAAACACCGGGGAGCTGTTTTTT
CDR3aa: CASSILTGGENTGELFF

j_gene: TRBJ2-7
d_gene: TRBD1
abundance: -
v_gene: TRBV2
CDR3nt: TGTGCCAGCCCACGAGGGACAGGGGGCCAGGCGGAGCAGTACTTC
CDR3aa: CASPRGTGGQAEQYF

j_gene: TRBJ1-3
d_gene: -
abundance: few
v_gene: TRBV29-1
CDR3nt: TGCAGCGTTGCTGGGGGGTGGAATCGAAACACCATATATTTT
CDR3aa: CSVAGGWNRNTIYF

j_gene: TRBJ1-3
d_gene: -
abundance: -
v_gene: TRBV18
CDR3nt: TGTGCCAGCTCACCACCAAGCGGGGGCCGAAACACCATATATTTT
CDR3aa: CASSPPSGGRNTIYF

j_gene: TRBJ2-1
d_gene: TRBD2
abundance: -
v_gene: TRBV19
CDR3nt: TGTGCCAGTAGCGGTGATTATTCTAGCGGGAGGGCCTACAATGAGCAGTTCTTC
CDR3aa: CASSGDYSSGRAYNEQFF

j_gene: TRBJ2-7
d_gene: -
abundance: -
v_gene: TRBV6-1
CDR3nt: TGTGCCAGCAGTGAAAGGGCAGGGGACTACGAGCAGTACTTC
CDR3aa: CASSERAGDYEQYF

j_gene: TRBJ2-7
d_gene: TRBD1
abundance: -
v_gene: TRBV18
CDR3nt: TGTGCCAGCTCCCGGGACAGGGGGAAATTCTACGAGCAGTACTTC
CDR3aa: CASSRDRGKFYEQYF

j_gene: TRBJ2-7
d_gene: -
abundance: once
v_gene: TRBV19
CDR3nt: TGTGCCAGTAGTATAGCAGGCGAATACGAGCAGTACTTC
CDR3aa: CASSIAGEYEQYF

j_gene: TRBJ1-2
d_gene: TRBD1
abundance: -
v_gene: TRBV6-5
CDR3nt: TGTGCCAGCAGTACTCGGACAGGGGAACATGGCTACACCTTC
CDR3aa: CASSTRTGEHGYTF

j_gene: TRBJ2-7
d_gene: -
abundance: -
v_gene: TRBV10-2
CDR3nt: TGCGCCAGCAGTGAGTCTACTAGTTTGAGCTACGAGCAGTACTTC
CDR3aa: CASSESTSLSYEQYF

j_gene: TRBJ2-2
d_gene: -
abundance: -
v_gene: TRBV5-1
CDR3nt: TGCGCCAGCAGCGGTACGGTAAACACCGGGGAGCTGTTTTTT
CDR3aa: CASSGTVNTGELFF

j_gene: TRBJ2-1
d_gene: -
abundance: -
v_gene: TRBV30
CDR3nt: TGTGCCTGGAGTCTCCTACGTGATGAGCAGTTCTTC
CDR3aa: CAWSLLRDEQFF

j_gene: TRBJ2-1
d_gene: -
abundance: -
v_gene: TRBV6-6
CDR3nt: TGTGCCAGCAGTTACTATGTCGGGATGGGCAATGAGCAGTTCTTC
CDR3aa: CASSYYVGMGNEQFF

j_gene: TRBJ2-1
d_gene: TRBD1
abundance: -
v_gene: TRBV6-5
CDR3nt: TGTGCCAGCAGTATCCGGGACAGGGAGTACAATGAGCAGTTCTTC
CDR3aa: CASSIRDREYNEQFF

j_gene: TRBJ1-4
d_gene: TRBD1
abundance: few
v_gene: TRBV28
CDR3nt: TGTGCCAGCAGTTTATATTCCCCCAGGGGGCGCGATGAAAAACTGTTTTTT
CDR3aa: CASSLYSPRGRDEKLFF

j_gene: TRBJ1-1
d_gene: -
abundance: -
v_gene: TRBV6-5
CDR3nt: TGTGCCAGCAGTTACGGCCTTCTGAACACTGAAGCTTTCTTT
CDR3aa: CASSYGLLNTEAFF

j_gene: TRBJ1-1
d_gene: TRBD1
abundance: -
v_gene: TRBV25-1
CDR3nt: TGTGCCAGCAGTCGTTTCCCTGGGCAGGACAGGGCCTCCCAATTT
CDR3aa: CASSRFPGQDRASQF

j_gene: TRBJ2-2
d_gene: -
abundance: -
v_gene: TRBV30
CDR3nt: TGTGCCTGGAATAGCTTTAACACCGGGGAGCTGTTTTTT
CDR3aa: CAWNSFNTGELFF

j_gene: TRBJ1-1
d_gene: -
abundance: -
v_gene: TRBV28
CDR3nt: TGTGCCAGCAGACCTGCGGCAGGGCGTGGCACTGAAGCTTTCTTT
CDR3aa: CASRPAAGRGTEAFF

j_gene: TRBJ2-7
d_gene: TRBD2
abundance: -
v_gene: TRBV9
CDR3nt: TGTGCCAGCAGCGTAGGTAGGACTAGCGACGAGCAGTACTTC
CDR3aa: CASSVGRTSDEQYF

j_gene: TRBJ2-5
d_gene: -
abundance: -
v_gene: TRBV11-2
CDR3nt: TGTGCCAGCAGCCTCCGGAGCTTAGGAGAGACCCAGTACTTC
CDR3aa: CASSLRSLGETQYF

j_gene: TRBJ2-1
d_gene: -
abundance: -
v_gene: TRBV6-5
CDR3nt: TGTGCCAGCAGTAGCCCGGTTCCCGGTTACAATGAGCAGTTCTTC
CDR3aa: CASSSPVPGYNEQFF

j_gene: TRBJ1-2
d_gene: -
abundance: -
v_gene: TRBV6-5
CDR3nt: TGTGCCAGCATGCGGGGGGATTACTACACCTTC
CDR3aa: CASMRGDYYTF

j_gene: TRBJ2-7
d_gene: -
abundance: -
v_gene: TRBV6-1
CDR3nt: TGTGCCAGCACCTTTTCGGGACTCCCCTCCTACGAGCAGTACTTC
CDR3aa: CASTFSGLPSYEQYF

j_gene: TRBJ1-2
d_gene: TRBD1
abundance: -
v_gene: TRBV10-3
CDR3nt: TGTGCCATCAAGCAGGGGGTAAGGGTGGGAGGCTATGGCTACACCTTC
CDR3aa: CAIKQGVRVGGYGYTF

j_gene: TRBJ2-1
d_gene: -
abundance: -
v_gene: TRBV6-5
CDR3nt: TGTGCCAGCAGTTACCTACTAGCCGGCAATGAGCAGTTCTTC
CDR3aa: CASSYLLAGNEQFF

j_gene: TRBJ2-7
d_gene: TRBD2
abundance: few
v_gene: TRBV6-1
CDR3nt: TGTGCCAGCAGCGAAAGCGGGAGAGAACTTGAGCAGTACTTC
CDR3aa: CASSESGRELEQYF

j_gene: TRBJ1-5
d_gene: -
abundance: -
v_gene: TRBV19
CDR3nt: TGTGCCAGTACCGGGGGTGGCAATCAGCCCCAGCATTTT
CDR3aa: CASTGGGNQPQHF

j_gene: TRBJ2-3
d_gene: TRBD1
abundance: -
v_gene: TRBV13
CDR3nt: TGTGCCAGCAGCCCGGTCAGGGGGCGATCTTACACTAACACAGATACGCAGTATTTT
CDR3aa: CASSPVRGRSYTNTDTQYF

j_gene: TRBJ2-5
d_gene: TRBD2
abundance: -
v_gene: TRBV7-7
CDR3nt: TGTGCCAGCAGCTTAGATCCGGGAGGAGAAGAGACCCAGTACTTC
CDR3aa: CASSLDPGGEETQYF